This T cell receptor beta chain was observed in a study of blood T cell repertoires in COVID-19. On the study more broadly: Samples taken during acute and convalescent COVID-19 were collected in the United States, Italy and Spain. T cells, B-cell-depleted T cells, or PBMCs supplied cDNA or gDNA.

As handled by the study authors: Amplification of reference gene primers provided the estimated nucleated cell counts. The protocol was immunoSEQ multiplex PCR, while the TCRdb copy is restricted to in-frame clones and leaves out a portion. That table is the source of V, J and clone size, and D and trimming were worked out from the DNA. In the table there are some 150,000 clones, roughly 80% of which are singletons. V dropped 4 bases and J dropped 3; count of bases not matched to a gene: 8. The CDR3 loop spans 16 amino acids. Germline lookup yields CDR1 LGHNA and CDR2 YNFKEQ. The source of this sequence is a man aged 60-69 years with acute or convalescent COVID-19. The chain is built from TRBV4-2 and TRBJ2-1; 8 bases match TRBD1. The sequenced sample consisted of peripheral blood. Here the CDR3 reads CASSPPDRGLYNEQFF. CDR3 bases: TGTGCCAGCAGCCCGCCAGACAGGGGACTCTACAATGAGCAGTTCTTC.